A selection of T cell receptor beta chains follows, all from one sample in a study of circulating and synovial CD4+ cells in juvenile arthritis. Using immunoSEQ multiplex PCR, the repertoire was profiled, and TCRdb retains in-frame clones only, with some absent. The table shows around 18,000 clones, with 90% to 95% occurring only once. Sequences were obtained from CD4+ T cells from blood. The origin of the receptors is a human donor with juvenile idiopathic arthritis. Both conserved end residues are part of each CDR3. Each record gives: D gene, clone size, J gene, V gene, CDR3 DNA, CDR3 protein. D genes are given only for firm matches. Clone sizes are given selectively: once, few, many, or a class where the clone is expanded.

d_gene: .; abundance: once; j_gene: TRBJ1-1; v_gene: TRBV5-1; CDR3nt: TGCGCCAGCAGCGAAGACAGTCTCGCTTTCTTT; CDR3aa: CASSEDSLAFF
d_gene: .; abundance: .; j_gene: TRBJ2-3; v_gene: TRBV7-2; CDR3nt: TGTGCCAGCAGCTTAGACTTAGCTGGGGGGGATACGCAGTATTTT; CDR3aa: CASSLDLAGGDTQYF
d_gene: .; abundance: .; j_gene: TRBJ2-7; v_gene: TRBV30; CDR3nt: TGTGCCTGGAGCCCGGGCAGGGTATACGAGCAGTACTTC; CDR3aa: CAWSPGRVYEQYF
d_gene: .; abundance: .; j_gene: TRBJ2-7; v_gene: TRBV4-1; CDR3nt: TGCGCCAGCAGCCCAGGGGGGCTATACACCTACGAGCAGTACTTC; CDR3aa: CASSPGGLYTYEQYF
d_gene: .; abundance: .; j_gene: TRBJ1-3; v_gene: TRBV27; CDR3nt: TGTGCCAGCAAATCTCACAAAGGAAACACCATATATTTT; CDR3aa: CASKSHKGNTIYF
d_gene: TRBD2; abundance: .; j_gene: TRBJ2-5; v_gene: TRBV15; CDR3nt: TGTGCCACCAGCCGGGACAATAGCGGGAGTGAGACCCAGTACTTC; CDR3aa: CATSRDNSGSETQYF
d_gene: .; abundance: .; j_gene: TRBJ1-1; v_gene: TRBV5-4; CDR3nt: TGTGCCAGCACCACGGTTCAGGGAGGTGGCACTGAAGCTTTCTTT; CDR3aa: CASTTVQGGGTEAFF
d_gene: TRBD2; abundance: .; j_gene: TRBJ2-1; v_gene: TRBV28; CDR3nt: TGTGCCAGCTTGCTAGCGGGCTCCTACAATGAGCAGTTCTTC; CDR3aa: CASLLAGSYNEQFF
d_gene: TRBD1; abundance: .; j_gene: TRBJ2-3; v_gene: TRBV2; CDR3nt: TGTGCCAGCAATAGACAGGGTAGCACAGATACGCAGTATTTT; CDR3aa: CASNRQGSTDTQYF
d_gene: .; abundance: .; j_gene: TRBJ2-2; v_gene: TRBV4-3; CDR3nt: TGCGCCAGCAGCCAATCGCCGGTAGCGAACACCGGGGAGCTGTTTTTT; CDR3aa: CASSQSPVANTGELFF
d_gene: .; abundance: .; j_gene: TRBJ2-7; v_gene: TRBV4-3; CDR3nt: TGCGCCAGCAGCAGGCAACCGCGGGACTACGAGCAGTACTTC; CDR3aa: CASSRQPRDYEQYF
d_gene: TRBD1; abundance: .; j_gene: TRBJ2-5; v_gene: TRBV19; CDR3nt: TGTGCCAGTAGGGGGACAGATCAAGAGACCCAGTACTTC; CDR3aa: CASRGTDQETQYF
d_gene: .; abundance: .; j_gene: TRBJ1-1; v_gene: TRBV7-9; CDR3nt: TGTGCCAGCAGTCCAGGGGAAAACACTGAAGCTTTCTTT; CDR3aa: CASSPGENTEAFF
d_gene: .; abundance: .; j_gene: TRBJ1-5; v_gene: TRBV6-1; CDR3nt: TGTGCCAGTCAAGAGGGCACCATCAATCAGCCCCAGCATTTT; CDR3aa: CASQEGTINQPQHF
d_gene: TRBD2; abundance: .; j_gene: TRBJ2-5; v_gene: TRBV5-4; CDR3nt: TGTGCCAGCAGCCCTACTAGCGGGGGGAAAGAGACCCAGTACTTC; CDR3aa: CASSPTSGGKETQYF
d_gene: .; abundance: .; j_gene: TRBJ2-4; v_gene: TRBV6-1; CDR3nt: TGTGCCAGCAGTGAACTTCCTAACCAATTAGCCAAAAACATTCAGTACTTC; CDR3aa: CASSELPNQLAKNIQYF
d_gene: TRBD1; abundance: .; j_gene: TRBJ2-5; v_gene: TRBV5-1; CDR3nt: TGCGCCAGCAGCCCGAGACAGGGTTCGGAGACCCAGTACTTC; CDR3aa: CASSPRQGSETQYF
d_gene: .; abundance: .; j_gene: TRBJ2-5; v_gene: TRBV9; CDR3nt: TGTGCCAGCAGCGTAGCTACCGGAGCGGCCCAGTACTTC; CDR3aa: CASSVATGAAQYF
d_gene: .; abundance: .; j_gene: TRBJ1-5; v_gene: TRBV5-8; CDR3nt: TGTGCCAGCAGCTTCATTTTCGCGCAGCGTAGCAATCAGCCCCAGCATTTT; CDR3aa: CASSFIFAQRSNQPQHF
d_gene: TRBD2; abundance: .; j_gene: TRBJ2-1; v_gene: TRBV4-2; CDR3nt: TGTGCCAGCAGCCAAGTGACGGGAGGGCCTGGAGGGAATGAGCAGTTCTTC; CDR3aa: CASSQVTGGPGGNEQFF
d_gene: .; abundance: once; j_gene: TRBJ2-5; v_gene: TRBV30; CDR3nt: TGTGCCTGGAATGATTATGGACAGACTTATCAAGAGACCCAGTACTTC; CDR3aa: CAWNDYGQTYQETQYF
d_gene: TRBD1; abundance: .; j_gene: TRBJ1-4; v_gene: TRBV7-2; CDR3nt: TGTGCCAGCAGCTTATTTACACAGGGGGCGCGGGAAAAACTGTTTTTT; CDR3aa: CASSLFTQGAREKLFF
d_gene: TRBD2; abundance: .; j_gene: TRBJ2-3; v_gene: TRBV5-6; CDR3nt: TGTGCCAGCAGCTTAGCGGGAGCCACAGATACGCAGTATTTT; CDR3aa: CASSLAGATDTQYF
d_gene: .; abundance: few; j_gene: TRBJ1-1; v_gene: TRBV4-3; CDR3nt: TGCGCCAGCAGCCAAGAACCCCTAGACACTGAAGCTTTCTTT; CDR3aa: CASSQEPLDTEAFF
d_gene: .; abundance: .; j_gene: TRBJ1-5; v_gene: TRBV7-2; CDR3nt: TGTGCCAGCAGCTCGTACAGGGCCTCGATGCCCCAGCATTTT; CDR3aa: CASSSYRASMPQHF
d_gene: TRBD1; abundance: .; j_gene: TRBJ1-2; v_gene: TRBV5-4; CDR3nt: TGTGCCAGCAGCTTGTTGGACAGGAACTATGGCTACACCTTC; CDR3aa: CASSLLDRNYGYTF
d_gene: TRBD2; abundance: .; j_gene: TRBJ2-1; v_gene: TRBV15; CDR3nt: TGTGCCACCAGGACTAGCGGGAGTAGTGAGCAGTTCTTC; CDR3aa: CATRTSGSSEQFF
d_gene: .; abundance: .; j_gene: TRBJ1-2; v_gene: TRBV20-1; CDR3nt: TGCAGTGCTAGGCAGGGGATTGGCTACACCTTC; CDR3aa: CSARQGIGYTF